A selection of T cell receptor beta chains follows, all from one sample in a study of blood T cell repertoires in COVID-19. The table came from immunoSEQ multiplex PCR; TCRdb's copy has only in-frame clones and leaves some out. This sample has under 140,000 clones, with more than 70% found just once. The sequencing sample was made of peripheral blood. Receptors originate from a woman in her 50s with acute or convalescent COVID-19. CDR3s include the opening cysteine and the closing phenylalanine or tryptophan. D genes are given only for firm matches. The size entry is marked missing in some rows and otherwise reads once, few, many or a size class.

D	V	length	J	size	CDR3	DNA
TRBD2	TRBV19	15	TRBJ2-7	NA	CASSIETSGSYEQYF	TGTGCCAGTAGTATAGAGACTAGCGGCTCCTACGAGCAGTACTTC
TRBD1	TRBV19	13	TRBJ2-7	NA	CASMGNRGYEQYF	TGTGCCAGTATGGGGAACAGGGGGTACGAGCAGTACTTC
TRBD1	TRBV5-1	14	TRBJ2-7	NA	CASSLDRGDYEQYF	TGCGCCAGCAGCCTCGACAGGGGCGACTACGAGCAGTACTTC
NA	TRBV9	16	TRBJ2-3	NA	CASSAEAGRVTDTQYF	TGTGCCAGCAGCGCTGAAGCGGGCCGTGTTACAGATACGCAGTATTTT
NA	TRBV18	14	TRBJ2-7	NA	CASSLRDKTYEQYF	TGTGCCAGCTCACTCCGAGACAAAACCTACGAGCAGTACTTC
NA	TRBV28	14	TRBJ2-1	NA	CASSLHAAANEQFF	TGTGCCAGCAGTTTACATGCGGCAGCCAATGAGCAGTTCTTC
TRBD2	TRBV5-6	15	TRBJ2-7	NA	CASSSTSGIPYEQYF	TGTGCCAGCAGCTCGACTAGCGGGATACCCTACGAGCAGTACTTC
TRBD2	TRBV10-1	16	TRBJ2-7	NA	CASSESKASGGYEQYF	TGCGCCAGCAGTGAGTCGAAGGCTAGCGGGGGGTACGAGCAGTACTTC
TRBD1	TRBV18	15	TRBJ2-5	few	CASSPERGRRETQYF	TGTGCCAGCTCACCGGAAAGGGGGCGACGAGAGACCCAGTACTTC
TRBD2	TRBV28	15	TRBJ2-7	NA	CVTRGPGTSRYEQYF	TGTGTCACCAGGGGACCCGGGACTAGTCGGTACGAGCAGTACTTC
TRBD1	TRBV24-1	14	TRBJ1-2	NA	CATSDRGQGKGYTF	TGTGCCACCAGTGATCGCGGACAGGGTAAAGGCTACACCTTC
TRBD2	TRBV3-1/TRBV3-2	15	TRBJ2-2	NA	CASSQVAGDTGELFF	TGTGCCAGCAGCCAAGTAGCGGGAGACACCGGGGAGCTGTTTTTT
TRBD1	TRBV19	14	TRBJ1-2	NA	CASSLEQGYYGYTF	TGTGCCAGTAGTTTAGAACAGGGGTACTATGGCTACACCTTC
NA	TRBV29-1	15	TRBJ2-6	NA	CSALGTGSGANVLTF	TGCAGCGCCCTGGGCACCGGCTCTGGGGCCAACGTCCTGACTTTC
NA	TRBV7-9	14	TRBJ2-5	NA	CASSLGRPQETQYF	TGTGCCAGCAGCTTAGGCAGGCCACAAGAGACCCAGTACTTC
TRBD2	TRBV7-9	15	TRBJ2-1	NA	CASSRTSGRGHEQFF	TGTGCCAGCAGCCGTACTAGCGGGAGGGGGCATGAGCAGTTCTTC
NA	TRBV12-3/TRBV12-4	13	TRBJ2-1	NA	CASSWGQANEQFF	TGTGCCAGCAGTTGGGGCCAAGCCAATGAGCAGTTCTTC
TRBD2	TRBV7-2	14	TRBJ2-1	NA	CASKRTSGNNEQFF	TGTGCCAGCAAACGGACTAGCGGAAACAATGAGCAGTTCTTC
NA	TRBV20-1	11	TRBJ2-3	NA	CSASLSDTQYF	TGCAGTGCTAGCCTGTCAGATACGCAGTATTTT
NA	TRBV29-1	10	TRBJ1-2	NA	CSVGTGGYTF	TGCAGCGTTGGAACGGGTGGCTACACCTTC
NA	TRBV5-5	15	TRBJ1-4	NA	CASSFLIGANEKLFF	TGTGCCAGCAGCTTTTTAATCGGTGCTAATGAAAAACTGTTTTTT
NA	TRBV19	14	TRBJ2-2	NA	CASSTGPNTGELFF	TGTGCCAGTAGTACAGGGCCGAACACCGGGGAGCTGTTTTTT
TRBD2	TRBV2	16	TRBJ2-1	NA	CASSKLTSGTFKEQFF	TGTGCCAGCAGTAAATTAACTAGCGGCACTTTCAAGGAGCAGTTCTTC
TRBD1	TRBV6-1	15	TRBJ2-1	NA	CASREDRGGRNEQFF	TGTGCCAGCAGGGAAGACAGGGGGGGAAGAAATGAGCAGTTCTTC
TRBD2	TRBV4-1	14	TRBJ2-7	NA	CASSQVSGEREQYF	TGCGCCAGCAGCCAAGTTAGCGGGGAGCGCGAGCAGTACTTC
TRBD2	TRBV11-3	16	TRBJ2-7	NA	CASSLGSGGNSYEQYF	TGTGCCAGCAGCTTAGGGTCCGGGGGGAACTCCTACGAGCAGTACTTC
NA	TRBV14	14	TRBJ1-3	NA	CASSPQISGNTIYF	TGTGCCAGCAGCCCACAGATCTCTGGAAACACCATATATTTT
NA	TRBV19	13	TRBJ2-3	NA	CASSWEGADTQYF	TGTGCCAGTAGTTGGGAGGGGGCAGATACGCAGTATTTT
NA	TRBV5-8	12	TRBJ2-2	NA	CASSLELGELFF	TGTGCCAGCAGCTTGGAGCTGGGGGAGCTGTTTTTT
TRBD1	TRBV4-1	14	TRBJ1-1	NA	CASRWDRRNTEAFF	TGCGCCAGTAGATGGGACAGGAGGAACACTGAAGCTTTCTTT
TRBD2	TRBV3-1/TRBV3-2	16	TRBJ2-1	NA	CASSQTSGRAWNEQFF	TGTGCCAGCAGCCAAACTAGCGGGAGGGCCTGGAATGAGCAGTTCTTC
NA	TRBV4-1	17	TRBJ1-1	NA	CASSQDPAGALNTEAFF	TGCGCCAGCAGCCAAGATCCTGCAGGGGCCTTGAACACTGAAGCTTTCTTT
TRBD1	TRBV6-5	13	TRBJ1-2	NA	CASSSTGDRGYTF	TGTGCCAGCAGTTCAACAGGGGATCGTGGCTACACCTTC
NA	TRBV7-9	14	TRBJ1-2	NA	CASSWAGGTYGYTF	TGTGCCAGCAGCTGGGCCGGGGGGACGTATGGCTACACCTTC